This TCR beta chain was sequenced in a study of early T cells in non-severe SARS-CoV-2 infection. This clonotype was seen repeatedly, ten times or more. The CDR3 has 13 amino acids. Trimming removed 6 bases from V and 4 bases from J, with 12 bases in between. Germline values: CDR1 MDHEN, CDR2 SYDVKM. TCRdb used MiXCR to reprocess the 5' RACE reads, holding one entry per CDR3 protein. The sample includes tens of thousands of distinct CDR3 sequences, under 15% of them seen just once. The chain combines TRBV28 with TRBJ1-2; D gene uncertain. The clonotype comes from an adult who was a healthcare worker with PCR-confirmed SARS-CoV-2 infection or an uninfected control (not recorded which). The sequenced material came from whole blood. CDR3 loop: CASRVAPGYGYTF. The CDR3, as DNA: TGTGCCAGCAGGGTCGCCCCGGGCTATGGCTACACCTTC.